This TCR beta chain was found in a study of blood T cell repertoires in COVID-19 (dated by TCRdb to about 2020). For the study in its entirety: Samples covering the acute and convalescent phases of COVID-19 were provided by collaborators in the United States, Italy and Spain. The material from the prospective study consisted of cDNA or gDNA derived from T cells, B-cell-depleted T cells, or PBMCs. The dataset comprised deeply sampled blood TCRbeta repertoires from subjects exposed to, actively infected with, or recovered from COVID-19. A freely available public database, intended as a resource for researchers studying the immune response to SARS-CoV-2, is where the repertoires were released. The samples were drawn from two sources: the first 160 participants of the ongoing ImmuneRACE study, and 1,200 or so subjects contributed by 6 global collaborators. A de-identified subject ID, COVID-19 status, age in years and sex were almost always included in the sample metadata. HLA class I and class II types, where available, came from metadata supplied by the sample provider rather than from assay-based typing.

The paper's findings and limits, for the study overall: The quantity of clinical and demographic metadata differed by source and by participant and was supplied without curation.

TCRbeta CDR3 regions were amplified from genomic DNA by means of the immunoSEQ Assay, a bias-controlled multiplex PCR. In the paper's pipeline: Nucleated cell counts per sample were estimated from amplification of reference gene primers within the assay. Sequence reads were collapsed and filtered to measure the absolute abundance of every unique TCRbeta CDR3 rearrangement. Productive Simpson clonality was computed per sample as the square root of Simpson's diversity index over productive rearrangements. Sourced from immuneACCESS, this table was stored by TCRdb with only in-frame sequences that have V and J called. A share of the clones is absent; for the studies checked, an unresolved V gene accounts for under half, and the remainder has no known explanation. V and J calls and clone size are copied from that table; D and trimming were computed from the DNA. This sample is represented by about 55,000 clones; about four fifths of them were singletons. Around a tenth of the sample is held by the ten biggest clonotypes.

This clone was observed a handful of times. No antigen is known for it. Base qualities are not provided; no much larger clone lies one nucleotide away. One collaborating source in Seattle enrolled patients during active infection and followed them longitudinally through the course of disease. The collaborating institutions used their own protocols to collect whole blood in K2EDTA tubes. Collaborator samples were shipped for TCRbeta analysis as frozen whole blood, isolated PBMCs, or DNA extracted from either sample type. CDR1 and CDR2 are read off the germline V gene as SGDLS and YYNGEE. The cysteine opens and the phenylalanine closes a CDR3 of 14 amino acids. CDR3 DNA only is kept here, 42 bases in frame from base 1. Trimming leaves V shorter by 7 bases and J shorter by 9 bases, with the junction holding 5 bases beyond the gene matches.

Sequenced sample: peripheral blood. The TCR originated in a man at least 80 years old with COVID-19, enrolled during active disease. The chain uses TRBV9 and TRBJ2-1, with 15 middle bases fitting TRBD2. The sequenced DNA: TGTGCCAGCGGACTAGCGGGAGGGGGATCTGAGCAGTTCTTC. The encoded protein is CASGLAGGGSEQFF.